These 15 T cell receptor beta chains originate from one sample sequenced in a study of cytomegalovirus exposure and HLA in healthy donors. This PCR relied on a set of 60 Vbeta primers and 13 Jbeta primers. Measured with immunoSEQ multiplex PCR; TCRdb has only the in-frame clones, and not every one. The sample yields over 100,000 clones, approximately 78% seen once. The sample taken for sequencing was PBMCs. The receptors shown here come from a man aged 30 to 45 in good health and CMV-seropositive.

The chain combines TRBV2 with TRBJ1-5; 7 bases are shared with TRBD1. Germline loops: CDR1 SNHLY, CDR2 FYNNEI. This CDR3 region has 13 residues. V gave up 6 bases and J gave up 7 bases; unmatched junction bases: 6. The CDR3 protein is CASRATGAQPQHF. CDR3 sequence (DNA): TGTGCCAGCAGAGCCACAGGGGCCCAGCCCCAGCATTTT.

The chain has TRBV7-9 and TRBJ2-3; D is possibly TRBD2 (5 bases). Trimming took 0 bases from V and 1 from J, leaving 8 bases between them. Per germline, CDR1 SEHNR and CDR2 FQNEAQ (reference sequence). The CDR3 consists of 15 residues. The CDR3 here is CASSLADGGTDTQYF. DNA of the CDR3: TGTGCCAGCAGCTTAGCGGACGGGGGCACAGATACGCAGTATTTT.

This CDR3 is CASSLGGQNQPQHF. The CDR3 coding sequence is TGTGCCAGCAGCTTAGGCGGCCAGAATCAGCCCCAGCATTTT. The chain has TRBV7-2 and TRBJ1-5, with D hard to call. V was cut by 1 base and J by 4 bases, with 8 bases left in between. This CDR3 spans 14 amino acids. Per germline, CDR1 SGHTA and CDR2 FQGNSA. The whole variable domain, remainder taken from reference TRBV7-2 and TRBJ1-5, is GAGVSQSPSNKVTEKGKDVELRCDPISGHTALYWYRQSLGQGLEFLIYFQGNSAPDKSGLPSDRFSAERTGGSVSTLTIQRTQQEDSAVYLCASSLGGQNQPQHFGDGTRLSIL.

The rearrangement uses TRBV7-9 and TRBJ2-1; 8 nucleotides line up with TRBD2. This CDR3 is built from 17 residues. V dropped 3 bases and J dropped 2; count of bases not matched to a gene: 9. Germline V gene data show CDR1 as SEHNR and CDR2 as FQNEAQ (reference sequence). CDR3 sequence (DNA): TGTGCCAGCAGCTTTTCCGGGCGGGAGGCCACCTACAATGAGCAGTTCTTC. It translates to CASSFSGREATYNEQFF.

The chain uses TRBV9 and TRBJ2-2; 9 bases are shared with TRBD1. The ends lost 3 bases at V and 3 bases at J; junction bases unmatched: 3. The CDR3 runs 15 residues. Germline V lookup: CDR1 SGDLS, CDR2 YYNGEE. The CDR3 sequence is CASSGDRADTGELFF. CDR3 nucleotide sequence: TGTGCCAGCAGCGGGGACAGGGCGGACACCGGGGAGCTGTTTTTT. Supplemented by reference TRBV9 and TRBJ2-2, the full variable domain reads DSGVTQTPKHLITATGQRVTLRCSPRSGDLSVYWYQQSLDQGLQFLIQYYNGEERAKGNILERFSAQQFPDLHSELNLSSLELGDSALYFCASSGDRADTGELFFGEGSRLTVL.

The chain employs TRBV10-1 and TRBJ2-2, with TRBD1 matching 10 bases. The CDR3 contains 14 residues. The junction had 4 bases not matched to a gene; V was cut back by 6 bases and J by 6 bases. Germline V gene sequence: CDR1 WNHNN, CDR2 SYGVQD (reference sequence). The CDR3 region has the DNA TGCGCCAGCAGATCGACAGGGGGCTCCGGGGAGCTGTTTTTT. Translating gives CASRSTGGSGELFF.

There are a few counts of this clone. CDR3 nucleotide sequence: TGTGCCAGCAGTGATCTGTCGCGCAACTATGGCTACACCTTC. This translates into CASSDLSRNYGYTF. This chain uses TRBV6-5 with TRBJ1-2; D not resolved. CDR1 is MNHEY and CDR2 is SVGAGI in the germline V gene. The CDR3 is 14 residues long. V was shortened by 5 bases and J by 2 bases, with 12 bases between the two germline ends.

The genes are TRBV7-3 and TRBJ2-3, with 7 bases that match TRBD1. The CDR3 is made up of 15 amino acids. V was pared by 2 bases and J by 1 base, with 3 bases of the junction left unmatched. CDR1 is SGHTA, CDR2 FQGTGA, per germline. In nucleotides, the CDR3 is TGTGCCAGCAGCTTATACACAGGGGGCACAGATACGCAGTATTTT. It yields the protein CASSLYTGGTDTQYF.

As to this clone: At the DNA level, this CDR3 is encoded by other sequences in the same sample as well. This rearrangement joins TRBV5-1 to TRBJ2-1; D might be TRBD2 (5 bases). From germline, CDR1 is SGHRS and CDR2 YFSETQ. This CDR3 contains 13 residues. V was cut by 0 bases and J by 6 bases, with 7 bases left in between. The CDR3 sequence: CASSLGGLNEQFF. In DNA form, the CDR3 reads TGCGCCAGCAGCTTGGGAGGGCTCAATGAGCAGTTCTTC.

This clone occurred once. This sequence joins TRBV7-6 and TRBJ2-7; D is perhaps TRBD2 (5 bases). Germline assignment: CDR1 SGHVS and CDR2 FNYEAQ. Trimming removed 2 bases at V and 2 bases at J, with 13 bases between. The CDR3 length is 15 residues. DNA of the CDR3: TGTGCCAGCAGCTTAATTCTCGCGGGCGCCTACGAGCAGTACTTC. Amino acid sequence: CASSLILAGAYEQYF.

The chain combines TRBV25-1 with TRBJ1-5; D is unclear. The V gene's germline CDR1 is MGHDK and CDR2 SYGVNS. Deletions cut 4 bases from V and 2 bases from J, with 9 bases between. CDR3 size: 14 residues. CDR3 amino acids: CASSGGRGNQPQHF. DNA for the CDR3: TGTGCCAGCAGTGGAGGTCGGGGCAATCAGCCCCAGCATTTT. Supplemented by reference TRBV25-1 and TRBJ1-5, the full variable domain reads EADIYQTPRYLVIGTGKKITLECSQTMGHDKMYWYQQDPGMELHLIHYSYGVNSTEKGDLSSESTVSRIRTEHFPLTLESARPSHTSQYLCASSGGRGNQPQHFGDGTRLSIL.

The chain is built from TRBV28 and TRBJ1-1; 10 nucleotides match TRBD1. CDR1 is MDHEN and CDR2 is SYDVKM in the germline V gene. The CDR3 loop spans 14 amino acids. Trimming cost V 3 bases and J 8 bases; bases outside gene matches: 6. CDR3 nucleotide sequence: TGTGCCAGCAGTTTTATCCGGGACAGGGGAGAAGCTTTCTTT. Protein: CASSFIRDRGEAFF.

The gene calls are TRBV5-4 and TRBJ2-5, with a possible D match to TRBD1 (6 bases). Trimming stripped 0 bases from V and 2 bases from J, with 8 bases between. CDR1 is SGHNT, CDR2 YYREEE, per germline (reference sequence). This CDR3 has 14 amino acids. Here the CDR3 DNA reads TGTGCCAGCAGCTTGGGGGGGCTTCAAGAGACCCAGTACTTC. Its translation: CASSLGGLQETQYF.

The chain recombines TRBV5-1 with TRBJ1-3, with D unresolved. CDR3 length: 16 residues. CDR1 and CDR2 from the germline V gene are SGHRS and YFSETQ. V was clipped by 0 bases and J by 3 bases, with 13 bases between them. The CDR3 sequence: CASSLVPDNLGNTIYF. The CDR3 nucleotides read TGCGCCAGCAGCTTGGTTCCAGATAATCTTGGAAACACCATATATTTT.

The chain couples TRBV5-8 to TRBJ2-7; no firm D call. Germline V gives CDR1 SGHTS, CDR2 YDEGEE. The CDR3 runs to 12 residues. CDR3 sequence: CASSFRLGEQCV. The CDR3 nucleotides are TGTGCCAGCAGTTTTCGCCTGGGCGAGCAGTGCGTC.